The rows below give T cell receptor beta chains drawn from one sample of a study of CD8 T cells in ankylosing spondylitis. TCRdb recomputed calls from the 5' RACE reads with MiXCR, one row per CDR3 protein. The table lists fewer than 550,000 distinct CDR3 sequences, approximately 5% of them singletons. The sequencing sample was made of blood, either unsorted or a sorted T cell fraction (not recorded which). Receptors were obtained from a male donor with ankylosing spondylitis. Each CDR3 is given with its conserved first and last residue. Each record gives: V gene, J gene, clone size, CDR3 protein. Part of the rows lack a size; the others show once, few, many or a class for expanded clones.

v_call: TRBV5-1
j_call: TRBJ1-4
clone_size: many
cdr3_aa: CASSPSAGRLFF

v_call: TRBV5-1
j_call: TRBJ2-3
clone_size: many
cdr3_aa: CASSKTGTSTDTQYF

v_call: TRBV20-1
j_call: TRBJ2-3
clone_size: many
cdr3_aa: CSAKNLWADTQYF

v_call: TRBV29-1
j_call: TRBJ2-3
clone_size: many
cdr3_aa: CSVHPGAYRAPDTQYF

v_call: TRBV7-2
j_call: TRBJ2-1
clone_size: many
cdr3_aa: CASSASPAGGYNEQFF

v_call: TRBV5-1
j_call: TRBJ1-4
clone_size: many
cdr3_aa: CASSFQGEYEKLFF

v_call: TRBV9
j_call: TRBJ2-3
clone_size: few
cdr3_aa: CASSVFAASTDTQYF

v_call: TRBV20-1
j_call: TRBJ1-2
clone_size: -
cdr3_aa: CSARGFVYTF

v_call: TRBV24-1
j_call: TRBJ2-5
clone_size: many
cdr3_aa: CATGTDLETQYF

v_call: TRBV5-1
j_call: TRBJ2-1
clone_size: -
cdr3_aa: CASSLAVGSGGYNEQFF

v_call: TRBV10-3
j_call: TRBJ1-3
clone_size: many
cdr3_aa: CAIRLDIRSGNTIYF

v_call: TRBV5-1
j_call: TRBJ1-2
clone_size: many
cdr3_aa: CASSLELGASRRYTF

v_call: TRBV7-2
j_call: TRBJ2-7
clone_size: few
cdr3_aa: CASSLAVLASTYEQYF

v_call: TRBV12-3/TRBV12-4
j_call: TRBJ2-1
clone_size: many
cdr3_aa: CASSLVRLSTYNEQFF

v_call: TRBV5-6
j_call: TRBJ1-2
clone_size: many
cdr3_aa: CASSFGSTAEGYTF

v_call: TRBV25-1
j_call: TRBJ1-4
clone_size: many
cdr3_aa: CASSYGQGFREKLFF

v_call: TRBV15
j_call: TRBJ2-1
clone_size: many
cdr3_aa: CATSRAAHGLYNEQFF

v_call: TRBV4-3
j_call: TRBJ1-1
clone_size: many
cdr3_aa: CASSQELMNTEAFF

v_call: TRBV2
j_call: TRBJ1-4
clone_size: -
cdr3_aa: CASRPGTGFEKLFF

v_call: TRBV29-1
j_call: TRBJ2-1
clone_size: many
cdr3_aa: CSVAASPSSYNEQFF

v_call: TRBV6-2/TRBV6-3
j_call: TRBJ2-3
clone_size: many
cdr3_aa: CASSYPFGAGGPKRKDTQYF

v_call: TRBV7-2
j_call: TRBJ1-2
clone_size: many
cdr3_aa: CASSLEGQDGYTF

v_call: TRBV20-1
j_call: TRBJ1-4
clone_size: many
cdr3_aa: CSARLNEKLFF

v_call: TRBV20-1
j_call: TRBJ2-7
clone_size: many
cdr3_aa: CSASPTAAGKAYEQYF

v_call: TRBV29-1
j_call: TRBJ2-3
clone_size: few
cdr3_aa: CSVDSGGDTQYF

v_call: TRBV5-1
j_call: TRBJ1-1
clone_size: few
cdr3_aa: CASSSDRGLNTEAFF

v_call: TRBV4-1
j_call: TRBJ2-3
clone_size: many
cdr3_aa: CASSQVGRDGDTQYF

v_call: TRBV7-9
j_call: TRBJ1-3
clone_size: many
cdr3_aa: CASSLFFKGFSGNTIYF

v_call: TRBV20-1
j_call: TRBJ2-1
clone_size: -
cdr3_aa: CSATSGAYNEQFF

v_call: TRBV12-3/TRBV12-4
j_call: TRBJ1-5
clone_size: many
cdr3_aa: CASSFWPPSVSNQPQHF

v_call: TRBV28
j_call: TRBJ1-1
clone_size: many
cdr3_aa: CASLLNTEAFF

v_call: TRBV5-5
j_call: TRBJ2-1
clone_size: many
cdr3_aa: CASSRSGRAFYNEQFF

v_call: TRBV7-8
j_call: TRBJ1-4
clone_size: many
cdr3_aa: CASSSGQFNEKLFF

v_call: TRBV7-9
j_call: TRBJ2-7
clone_size: many
cdr3_aa: CASSEAGYEQYF

v_call: TRBV7-6
j_call: TRBJ2-2
clone_size: many
cdr3_aa: CASSLGQGSNTGELFF

v_call: TRBV12-3/TRBV12-4
j_call: TRBJ1-1
clone_size: many
cdr3_aa: CASRQGTVPTSAFF

v_call: TRBV5-1
j_call: TRBJ2-7
clone_size: many
cdr3_aa: CASSLVQGHEQYF

v_call: TRBV5-1
j_call: TRBJ2-5
clone_size: many
cdr3_aa: CASSLNSGKGQETQYF

v_call: TRBV5-1
j_call: TRBJ2-7
clone_size: many
cdr3_aa: CASSLAPGQGYEQYF

v_call: TRBV20-1
j_call: TRBJ2-1
clone_size: few
cdr3_aa: CSDRAAGGLHNEQFF

v_call: TRBV29-1
j_call: TRBJ2-5
clone_size: many
cdr3_aa: CSVAPLAGDRETQYF

v_call: TRBV7-2
j_call: TRBJ1-1
clone_size: many
cdr3_aa: CASSQIRRAEAFF

v_call: TRBV27
j_call: TRBJ2-1
clone_size: -
cdr3_aa: CASSLYRGRDEQFF

v_call: TRBV10-3
j_call: TRBJ2-7
clone_size: many
cdr3_aa: CAISNLSGNYEQYF

v_call: TRBV6-5
j_call: TRBJ1-1
clone_size: many
cdr3_aa: CASSSGRDGRAFF

v_call: TRBV20-1
j_call: TRBJ1-5
clone_size: many
cdr3_aa: CSARVGTGLLSNQPQHF

v_call: TRBV27
j_call: TRBJ1-5
clone_size: many
cdr3_aa: CASSLGPGVSNQPQHF

v_call: TRBV4-1
j_call: TRBJ2-3
clone_size: many
cdr3_aa: CASSPPDLPRLDTQYF

v_call: TRBV6-6
j_call: TRBJ1-3
clone_size: many
cdr3_aa: CASNAAGNTIYF

v_call: TRBV20-1
j_call: TRBJ2-7
clone_size: few
cdr3_aa: CSAREGARGFSYEQYF

v_call: TRBV20-1
j_call: TRBJ2-2
clone_size: -
cdr3_aa: CSASETGVANTGELFF

v_call: TRBV10-3
j_call: TRBJ1-4
clone_size: many
cdr3_aa: CAISESTRSGNEKLFF

v_call: TRBV7-8
j_call: TRBJ2-7
clone_size: many
cdr3_aa: CASSLGLSGGRYEQYF